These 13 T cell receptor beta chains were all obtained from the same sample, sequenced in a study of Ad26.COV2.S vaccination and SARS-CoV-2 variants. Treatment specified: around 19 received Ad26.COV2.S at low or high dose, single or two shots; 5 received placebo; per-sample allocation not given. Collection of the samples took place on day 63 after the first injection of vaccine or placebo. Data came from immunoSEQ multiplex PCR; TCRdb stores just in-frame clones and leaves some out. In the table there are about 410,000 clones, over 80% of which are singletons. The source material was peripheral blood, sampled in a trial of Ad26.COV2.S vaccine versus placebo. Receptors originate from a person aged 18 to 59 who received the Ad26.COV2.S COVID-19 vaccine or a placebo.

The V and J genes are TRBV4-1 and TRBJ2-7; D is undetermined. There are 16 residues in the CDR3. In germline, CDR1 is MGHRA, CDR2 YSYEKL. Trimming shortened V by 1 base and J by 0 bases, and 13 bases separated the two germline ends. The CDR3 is CASSQADGLRSYEQYF. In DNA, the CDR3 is TGCGCCAGCAGCCAAGCCGACGGGCTACGCTCCTACGAGCAGTACTTC.

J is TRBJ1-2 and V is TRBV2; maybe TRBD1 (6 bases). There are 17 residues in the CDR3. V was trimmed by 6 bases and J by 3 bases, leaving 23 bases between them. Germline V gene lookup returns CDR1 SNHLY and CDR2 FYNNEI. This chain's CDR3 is CASSSGTRGWGDYGYTF. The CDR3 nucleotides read TGTGCCAGCAGCTCCGGGACAAGGGGCTGGGGTGACTATGGCTACACCTTC. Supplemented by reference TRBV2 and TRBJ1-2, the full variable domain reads EPEVTQTPSHQVTQMGQEVILRCVPISNHLYFYWYRQILGQKVEFLVSFYNNEISEKSEIFDDQFSVERPDGSNFTLKIRSTKLEDSAMYFCASSSGTRGWGDYGYTFGSGTRLTVV.

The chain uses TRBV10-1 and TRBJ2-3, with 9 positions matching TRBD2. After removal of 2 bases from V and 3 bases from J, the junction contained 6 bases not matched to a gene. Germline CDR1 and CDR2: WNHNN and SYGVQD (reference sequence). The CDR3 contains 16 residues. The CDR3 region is CASSENSGGGTDTQYF. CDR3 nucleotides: TGCGCCAGCAGTGAGAATAGCGGGGGAGGTACAGATACGCAGTATTTT.

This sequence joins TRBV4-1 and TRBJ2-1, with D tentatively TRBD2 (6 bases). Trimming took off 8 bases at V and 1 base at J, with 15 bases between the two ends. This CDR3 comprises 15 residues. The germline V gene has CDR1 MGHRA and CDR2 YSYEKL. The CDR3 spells CASSTTSSSYNEQFF. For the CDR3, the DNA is TGCGCCAGCTCCACCACTAGCTCTTCCTACAATGAGCAGTTCTTC.

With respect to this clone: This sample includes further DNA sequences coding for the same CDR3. CDR3 protein: CASSSGLQETQYF. The CDR3, as DNA: TGTGCCAGCAGCTCGGGACTACAAGAGACCCAGTACTTC. The chain links TRBV11-2 to TRBJ2-5; 7 bases line up with TRBD2. V was clipped by 4 bases and J by 2 bases; unmatched bases: 1. Germline V lookup: CDR1 SGHAT, CDR2 FQNNGV. This CDR3 contains 13 residues.

CDR3 residues: CASSLVFKGTEAFF. CDR3 DNA sequence: TGTGCCAGCAGCTTGGTGTTTAAGGGCACTGAAGCTTTCTTT. This chain links TRBV5-4 with TRBJ1-1; no clear D. In germline, CDR1 is SGHNT, CDR2 YYREEE (reference sequence). Trimming left V 0 bases short and J 4 bases short, with 10 bases between. The CDR3 length is 14 residues.

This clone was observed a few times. The CDR3 region has the DNA TGTGCCAGCAGAGGGACAGGTCTGAGCACTGAAGCTTTCTTT. This sequence encodes CASRGTGLSTEAFF. V gene TRBV6-4 combines with J gene TRBJ1-1; 8 bases are shared with TRBD1. CDR1 is MRHNA, CDR2 SNTAGT, per germline. The CDR3 extends over 14 amino acids. The junction had 7 bases not matched to a gene; V was cut back by 6 bases and J by 4 bases.

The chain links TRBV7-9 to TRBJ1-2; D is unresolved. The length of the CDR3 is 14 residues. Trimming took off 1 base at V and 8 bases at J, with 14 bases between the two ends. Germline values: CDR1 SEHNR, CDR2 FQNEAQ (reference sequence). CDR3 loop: CASSLDVGFLGYTF. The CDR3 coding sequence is TGTGCCAGCAGCTTAGATGTTGGGTTTTTGGGCTACACCTTC.

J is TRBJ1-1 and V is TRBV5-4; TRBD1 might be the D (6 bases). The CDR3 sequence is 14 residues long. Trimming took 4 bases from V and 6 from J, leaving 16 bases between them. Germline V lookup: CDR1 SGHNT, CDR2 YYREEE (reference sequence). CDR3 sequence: CASSRPGAGPEAFF. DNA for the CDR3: TGTGCCAGCAGCCGCCCGGGGGCAGGCCCTGAAGCTTTCTTT. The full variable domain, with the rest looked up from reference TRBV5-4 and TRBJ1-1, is ETGVTQSPTHLIKTRGQQVTLRCSSQSGHNTVSWYQQALGQGPQFIFQYYREEENGRGNFPPRFSGLQFPNYSSELNVNALELDDSALYLCASSRPGAGPEAFFGQGTRLTVV.

The CDR3 DNA reads TGTGCCAGCAGCTTAGTGCGGGGGGGCTCTGGGGAGCAGTTCTTC. Protein sequence: CASSLVRGGSGEQFF. J is TRBJ2-1 and V is TRBV11-2; 9 nucleotides align to TRBD2. The junction had 8 bases not matched to a gene; V was cut back by 1 base and J by 10 bases. Germline V CDR1 and CDR2: SGHAT, FQNNGV. The CDR3 spans 15 residues.

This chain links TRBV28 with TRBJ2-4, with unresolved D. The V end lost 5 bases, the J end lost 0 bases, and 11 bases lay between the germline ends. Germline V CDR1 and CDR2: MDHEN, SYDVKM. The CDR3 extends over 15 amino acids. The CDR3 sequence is CASSTDFEAKNIQYF. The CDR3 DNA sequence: TGTGCCAGCAGTACAGATTTCGAAGCCAAAAACATTCAGTACTTC.

The CDR3 is CASSVVWGRGETQYF. CDR3 in DNA: TGTGCCAGCAGCGTAGTTTGGGGCCGTGGGGAGACCCAGTACTTC. The chain combines TRBV9 with TRBJ2-5; tentative D call: TRBD1 (5 bases). V shed 0 bases and J shed 5 bases, with 14 bases lying between them. Germline CDR1 and CDR2: SGDLS and YYNGEE. The CDR3 runs to 15 residues.

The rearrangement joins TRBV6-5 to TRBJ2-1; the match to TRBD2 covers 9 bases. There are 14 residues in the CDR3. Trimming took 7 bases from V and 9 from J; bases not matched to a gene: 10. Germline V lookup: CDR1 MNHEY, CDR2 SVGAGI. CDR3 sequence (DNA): TGTGCCAGCATAGGGGCTAGCGGGGTGTCTGAGCAGTTCTTC. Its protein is CASIGASGVSEQFF.